The rows below give T cell receptor beta chains drawn from one sample of a study of T cells in localized non-small cell lung cancer. Only in-frame clones appear in the TCRdb table, and some are missing; sequencing was by immunoSEQ multiplex PCR. The sample holds about 40,000 clones, 81% seen once. This specimen was peripheral blood mononuclear cells, taken before any cancer treatment. The receptors shown here come from a male donor older than 55 with stage II lung adenocarcinoma. Both conserved end residues are part of each CDR3. A D gene is named only where the DNA matches it firmly. Clone size is shown for a subset of rows, as once, few, many or a class of expanded clone.

clone size	V gene	D gene	J gene	CDR3 DNA	CDR3 protein
.	TRBV7-2	TRBD2	TRBJ2-1	TGTGCCAGCAGACTGGGGGGAGGGGCCTACAATGAGCAGTTCTTC	CASRLGGGAYNEQFF
.	TRBV10-2	TRBD1	TRBJ1-3	TGCGCCAGCAGTCGGGGACAGGACGGAAACACCATATATTTT	CASSRGQDGNTIYF
.	TRBV28	.	TRBJ1-4	TGTGCCAGCAGTTTTAATGAAAAACTGTTTTTT	CASSFNEKLFF
once	TRBV7-9	.	TRBJ2-3	TGTGCCAGCAGCTTCGAGCCAGATACGCAGTATTTT	CASSFEPDTQYF
.	TRBV19	.	TRBJ1-2	TGTGCCACGGGGGCAGAATCACCTGGGGGCTATGGCTACACCTTC	CATGAESPGGYGYTF
few	TRBV19	.	TRBJ1-1	TGTGCCAGTAACAACTTACACACTGAAGCTTTCTTT	CASNNLHTEAFF
.	TRBV27	.	TRBJ2-1	TGTGCCAGCAGTTTTAAGGGGTCACCCTACAATGAGCAGTTCTTC	CASSFKGSPYNEQFF
.	TRBV2	.	TRBJ2-7	TGTGCCAGCAGAGGAGTGGGGGGGCGCGGCGAGCAGTACTTC	CASRGVGGRGEQYF
.	TRBV7-2	.	TRBJ1-2	TGTGCCAGCAGTTATACAGGGTTCAGTGGCTACACCTTC	CASSYTGFSGYTF
once	TRBV11-2	.	TRBJ1-1	TGTGCCAGCAGCTTAGAATCGGACACTGAAGCTTTCTTT	CASSLESDTEAFF
.	TRBV9	.	TRBJ1-5	TGTGCCAGCACACCGACAGGTAATAGCAATCAGCCCCAGCATTTT	CASTPTGNSNQPQHF
.	TRBV19	TRBD1	TRBJ2-6	TGTGCCAGTACCCCAGGGGGCGGTGGGGCCAACGTCCTGACTTTC	CASTPGGGGANVLTF
.	TRBV2	TRBD2	TRBJ2-3	TGTGCCAGCACCCCCGGGACTAGCAGAGGCACAGATACGCAGTATTTT	CASTPGTSRGTDTQYF
.	TRBV6-1	TRBD1	TRBJ1-1	TGTGCCAGCAGTGAAGGGAGGGGGCGGGACACTGAAGCTTTCTTT	CASSEGRGRDTEAFF
.	TRBV7-9	.	TRBJ2-5	TGTGCCAGCAGCTTAGTGATAGGGGGAGAGACCCAGTACTTC	CASSLVIGGETQYF